Presented here are 5 T cell receptor beta chains from one specimen sequenced in a study of PD-L1 blockade in urothelial cancer. Sequencing was performed with immunoSEQ multiplex PCR; in TCRdb, only in-frame clones are kept and a portion is missing. The repertoire consists of about 43,000 clones, with around nine tenths occurring once and the leading ten covering approximately 14%. The specimen was PBMCs, collected around atezolizumab (anti-PD-L1) treatment. The receptor source for this set is a woman aged 60-75 years with urothelial cancer.

V is TRBV7-2 and J is TRBJ2-5; 10 bases agree with TRBD1. V lost 8 bases to trimming and J lost 3 bases; unmatched junction nucleotides: 6. The CDR3 totals 14 residues. Germline V gene lookup returns CDR1 SGHTA and CDR2 FQGNSA. CDR3 DNA: TGTGCCAGCGAGTACGGGACAGGGGAAGAGACCCAGTACTTC. Translation gives CASEYGTGEETQYF.

The V call is TRBV7-2, the J call TRBJ2-5; maybe TRBD2 (7 bases). V lost 3 bases, J lost 5 bases, and 16 bases lay in between. Germline loops: CDR1 SGHTA, CDR2 FQGNSA. CDR3 size: 15 residues. DNA for the CDR3: TGTGCCAGCAGCTTTGGGTGGGGGGGCCCGGAGACCCAGTACTTC. Translation gives CASSFGWGGPETQYF.

This clone was seen a single time. The chain recombines TRBV9 with TRBJ2-2; D call uncertain. The CDR3 sequence is 14 residues long. The germline V gene encodes CDR1 SGDLS and CDR2 YYNGEE. V was clipped by 0 bases and J by 6 bases, with 9 bases between them. The CDR3 spells CASSVDLRSGELFF. The CDR3 coding sequence is TGTGCCAGCAGCGTAGATCTGCGTTCCGGGGAGCTGTTTTTT.

The chain is built from TRBV7-2 and TRBJ2-7, with 9 nucleotides matching TRBD1. Losses at the gene ends were 2 bases for V and 0 bases for J; bases not matched to a gene: 5. Per the germline V gene, CDR1 is SGHTA and CDR2 is FQGNSA. This CDR3 is built from 16 residues. CDR3: CASSLSGTGSSYEQYF. The CDR3 DNA sequence: TGTGCCAGCAGCTTATCGGGGACAGGGAGCTCCTACGAGCAGTACTTC.

V is TRBV18 and J is TRBJ1-1; a possible D gene is TRBD1 (6 bases). The V and J ends lost 6 bases and 4 bases respectively, with 9 bases between them. The germline V gene encodes CDR1 KGHSH and CDR2 LQKENI. This CDR3 has 12 amino acids. The CDR3, as DNA: TGTGCCAGCTCGGGGGCGAGCACTGAAGCTTTCTTT. It specifies CASSGASTEAFF.